Listed here are 7 T cell receptor beta chains from one sample, sequenced in a study of blood T cell repertoires in COVID-19. Method: immunoSEQ multiplex PCR; TCRdb's copy keeps in-frame clones and lacks some. The sample shows 200,000 to 250,000 clones, roughly 79% of them seen only once. The sample comprised peripheral blood. The source is an elderly woman with COVID-19, enrolled during active disease.

The chain joins TRBV9 to TRBJ2-1; 12 bases are a match to TRBD2. J gave up 0 bases and V 2 bases, and 6 bases lay outside the gene matches. From germline, CDR1 is SGDLS and CDR2 YYNGEE. The CDR3 totals 18 residues. CDR3 loop: CASSVTSGRKGSYNEQFF. In DNA, the CDR3 is TGTGCCAGCAGCGTGACTAGCGGGAGAAAGGGCTCCTACAATGAGCAGTTCTTC.

The rearrangement uses TRBV5-6 and TRBJ2-5, with 9 nucleotides matching TRBD2. Germline trimming cut 2 bases from V and 5 bases from J; bases unmatched to any gene: 7. The CDR3 is made up of 15 amino acids. Germline-derived CDR1 and CDR2 are SGHDT and YYEEEE. The CDR3 reads CASSLRLAGRETQYF. Written as DNA, the CDR3 is TGTGCCAGCAGCTTAAGGCTAGCGGGGAGGGAGACCCAGTACTTC. Full variable domain (outside the CDR3, taken from reference TRBV5-6 and TRBJ2-5): DAGVTQSPTHLIKTRGQQVTLRCSPKSGHDTVSWYQQALGQGPQFIFQYYEEEERQRGNFPDRFSGHQFPNYSSELNVNALLLGDSALYLCASSLRLAGRETQYFGPGTRLLVL.

J is TRBJ2-1 and V is TRBV13; 8 nucleotides match TRBD2. The V segment lost 5 bases and the J segment 8 bases; nucleotides outside the gene matches: 11. This CDR3 comprises 15 residues. Germline CDR1 PRHDT, CDR2 FYEKMQ (reference sequence). The CDR3 here is CASSEGLVKVYEQFF. In nucleotides, the CDR3 is TGTGCCAGCAGCGAGGGACTAGTTAAAGTATATGAGCAGTTCTTC.

CDR3 in DNA: TGCGCCAGCAGTGGAAGCCAGGGGGAAACTGGCTACACCTTC. It specifies CASSGSQGETGYTF. The chain has TRBV10-2 and TRBJ1-2; 7 bases fit TRBD1. V was pared by 4 bases and J by 7 bases, with 9 bases of the junction left unmatched. Germline lookup yields CDR1 WSHSY and CDR2 SAAADI. CDR3 length equals 14 residues.

About this clone: The same CDR3 arises from other DNA sequences in this sample as well. This rearrangement joins TRBV18 to TRBJ2-5, with D possibly being TRBD2 (5 bases). Trimming removed 3 bases at V and 4 bases at J, with 6 bases between. The CDR3 spans 12 residues. Germline V CDR1 and CDR2: KGHSH, LQKENI. The CDR3 bases are TGTGCCAGCTCACCGAGCGGAGAGACCCAGTACTTC. Its protein product is CASSPSGETQYF.

The chain has TRBV28 and TRBJ2-3; tentative D call: TRBD2 (5 bases). Trimming cost V 3 bases and J 5 bases, with 15 bases left between them. This CDR3 has 15 residues. CDR1 is MDHEN and CDR2 is SYDVKM in the germline V gene. The CDR3 DNA follows: TGTGCCAGCAGTTTTGAGGGTCGCCGTGGAGATACGCAGTATTTT. This sequence encodes CASSFEGRRGDTQYF.

The rearrangement links TRBV28 to TRBJ1-1; TRBD1 agrees at 7 bases. V was pared by 7 bases and J by 1 base, with 9 bases of the junction left unmatched. The CDR3 extends over 15 amino acids. Germline CDR1 and CDR2: MDHEN and SYDVKM. CDR3 loop: CASTDAGTANTEAFF. In DNA form, the CDR3 reads TGTGCCAGCACCGACGCAGGGACAGCGAACACTGAAGCTTTCTTT. Full variable domain (outside the CDR3, taken from reference TRBV28 and TRBJ1-1): DVKVTQSSRYLVKRTGEKVFLECVQDMDHENMFWYRQDPGLGLRLIYFSYDVKMKEKGDIPEGYSVSREKKERFSLILESASTNQTSMYLCASTDAGTANTEAFFGQGTRLTVV.